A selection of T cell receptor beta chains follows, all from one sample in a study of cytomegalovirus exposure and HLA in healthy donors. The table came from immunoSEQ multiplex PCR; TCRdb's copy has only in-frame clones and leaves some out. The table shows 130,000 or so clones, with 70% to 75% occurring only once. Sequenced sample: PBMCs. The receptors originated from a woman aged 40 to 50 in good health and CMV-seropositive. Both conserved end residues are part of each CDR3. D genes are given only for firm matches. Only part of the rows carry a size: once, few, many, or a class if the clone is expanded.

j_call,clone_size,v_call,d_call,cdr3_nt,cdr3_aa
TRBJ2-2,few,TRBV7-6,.,TGTGCCAGCAGCTCCCGAGGAGGCCAGTTCACCGGGGAGCTGTTTTTT,CASSSRGGQFTGELFF
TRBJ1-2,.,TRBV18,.,TGTGCCAGCTCACCACTAAGAGGGAGTGGCTACACCTTC,CASSPLRGSGYTF
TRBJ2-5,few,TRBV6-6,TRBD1,TGTGCCAGCAGTTACGGACAGGGGAGGGGAGAGACCCAGTACTTC,CASSYGQGRGETQYF
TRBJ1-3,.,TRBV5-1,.,TGCGCCAGCAGCTTGGGAGAGGGAGCCTTCTCTGGAAACACCATATATTTT,CASSLGEGAFSGNTIYF
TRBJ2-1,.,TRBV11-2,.,TGTGCCAGCAGTCCAGCGCGGCCTTCCTACAATGAGCAGTTCTTC,CASSPARPSYNEQFF
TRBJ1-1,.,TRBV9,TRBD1,TGTGCCAGCAGCGCTTCGACAGGGGGGAACACTGAAGCTTTCTTT,CASSASTGGNTEAFF
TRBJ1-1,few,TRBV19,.,TGTGCCAGTAGTACCACAGGTGCAGTTGCTGAAGCTTTCTTT,CASSTTGAVAEAFF
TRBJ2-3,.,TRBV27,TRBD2,TGTGCCAGCAGTTTGATTAGCGGGAGCCTCACAGATACGCAGTATTTT,CASSLISGSLTDTQYF
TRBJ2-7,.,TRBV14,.,TGTGCCAGCAGCCAAGATTTAGCGTACGAGCAGTACTTC,CASSQDLAYEQYF
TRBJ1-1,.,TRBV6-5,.,TGTGCCAGCAGTTACTCGTTACAGAACACTGAAGCTTTCTTT,CASSYSLQNTEAFF
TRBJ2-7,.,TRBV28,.,TGTGCCAGCAGTTTAGAGGGTACCTCCTACGAGCAGTACTTC,CASSLEGTSYEQYF
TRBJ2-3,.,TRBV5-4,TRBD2,TGTGCCAGCAGCTTCCGAGGGACTAGCGGGGGGCGCACAGATACGCAGTATTTT,CASSFRGTSGGRTDTQYF
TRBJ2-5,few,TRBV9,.,TGTGCCAGCAGTAGCAGGGTCGGAGAGACCCAGTACTTC,CASSSRVGETQYF
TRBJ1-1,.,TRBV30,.,TGTGCCTGGAGGCCAAGGACTCAAATAGCTGAAGCTTTCTTT,CAWRPRTQIAEAFF
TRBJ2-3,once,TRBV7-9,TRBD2,TGTGCCAGCGAGGAGCGGGAGAGGGCAGATACGCAGTATTTT,CASEERERADTQYF
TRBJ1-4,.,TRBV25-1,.,TGTGCCAGCAGCAGACCTTACCTCAAGGGAGCAACTAATGAAAAACTGTTTTTT,CASSRPYLKGATNEKLFF
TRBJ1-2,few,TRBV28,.,TGTGCCAGCAACGGCTATGGCTACACCTTC,CASNGYGYTF
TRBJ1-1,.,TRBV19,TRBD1,TGTGCCAGTAGTGACAGGGGAAACACTGAAGCTTTCTTT,CASSDRGNTEAFF
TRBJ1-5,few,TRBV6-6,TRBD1,TGTGCCAGCAGCCCCGGACAGGGTAAAAATCAGCCCCAGCATTTT,CASSPGQGKNQPQHF
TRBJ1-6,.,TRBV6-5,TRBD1,TGTGCCAGCAGTTTCCGGGACAGGGAGAGTTCACCCCTCCACTTT,CASSFRDRESSPLHF
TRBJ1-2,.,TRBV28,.,TGTGCCAGCAGTACCCCCGGGAGCTACAATGGCTACACCTTC,CASSTPGSYNGYTF
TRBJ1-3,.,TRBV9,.,TGTGCCAGCAGCGTAGATATCCCGGTTGGGGGGGCCCGTTCCCCGAATGGAAACACCATATATTTT,CASSVDIPVGGARSPNGNTIYF
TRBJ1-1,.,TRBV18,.,TGTGCCAGCTCACCACTCCCAGGTGGGAACACTGAAGCTTTCTTT,CASSPLPGGNTEAFF
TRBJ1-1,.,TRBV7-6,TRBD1,TGTGCCAGCAGCTGGGGACAGGTGAACACTGAAGCTTTCTTT,CASSWGQVNTEAFF
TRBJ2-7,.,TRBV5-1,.,TGCGCCAGCAGCTTGGTAGCAGGGACTTACGAGCAGTACTTC,CASSLVAGTYEQYF
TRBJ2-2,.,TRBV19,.,TGTGCCAGTAAAGGGACAAAGAACACCGGGGAGCTGTTTTTT,CASKGTKNTGELFF
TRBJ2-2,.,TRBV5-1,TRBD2,TGCGCCAGCAAGGAGGCTAGCGGTAACACCGGGGAGCTGTTTTTT,CASKEASGNTGELFF
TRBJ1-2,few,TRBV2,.,TGTGCCAGCGGCAGTGGTGACTATGGCTACACCTTC,CASGSGDYGYTF
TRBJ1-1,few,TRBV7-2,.,TGTGCCAGCAGACTAAGCGAGAACGGACAGAGGCCTGAAGCTTTCTTT,CASRLSENGQRPEAFF
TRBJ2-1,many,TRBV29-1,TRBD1,TGCAGCGTCTCGACAGGGTACTACAATGAGCAGTTCTTC,CSVSTGYYNEQFF
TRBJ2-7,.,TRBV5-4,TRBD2,TGTGCCACAGTTTCGATAGCGGGGGGCCGATACGAGCAGTACTTC,CATVSIAGGRYEQYF
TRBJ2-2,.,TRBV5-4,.,TGCGCCAGCAGCCAAGACGGGTGGTTCGCCGGGGAGCTGTTTTTT,CASSQDGWFAGELFF
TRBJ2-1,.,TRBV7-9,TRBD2,TGTGCCAGCAGCTTCTTGCTAGCGGGAGGAGATGAGCAGTTCTTC,CASSFLLAGGDEQFF
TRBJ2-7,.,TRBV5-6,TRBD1,TGTGCCAGCAGCTTGTGGGGGACAGTCCGCTACGAGCAGTACTTC,CASSLWGTVRYEQYF
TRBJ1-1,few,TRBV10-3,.,TGTGCCATCAGTGAAGAGGGTGGGACTGAAGCTTTCTTT,CAISEEGGTEAFF